These T cell receptor beta chains were read from a single sample in a study of blood T cell repertoires in COVID-19. The protocol was immunoSEQ multiplex PCR, while the TCRdb copy is restricted to in-frame clones and leaves out a portion. The repertoire consists of about 58,000 clones, with approximately 89% occurring once and the leading ten covering roughly 13%. The sequenced sample consisted of peripheral blood. Receptor source: a woman in her fifties or sixties with active COVID-19. Both conserved end residues are part of each CDR3. The D gene is left open where the match is weak. Expanded clones are given a class, and other clones once, few, many or no size at all.

v_gene: TRBV19
d_gene: TRBD1
abundance: -
j_gene: TRBJ1-2
CDR3aa: CASQPGQGHYGYTF
CDR3nt: TGTGCCAGTCAACCAGGACAGGGCCACTATGGCTACACCTTC

v_gene: TRBV19
d_gene: TRBD2
abundance: once
j_gene: TRBJ2-2
CDR3aa: CASSSRTRPTGELFF
CDR3nt: TGTGCCAGTAGTTCAAGGACTAGGCCAACCGGGGAGCTGTTTTTT

v_gene: TRBV5-6
d_gene: -
abundance: -
j_gene: TRBJ2-7
CDR3aa: CASSIQIEQYF
CDR3nt: TGTGCCAGCAGCATTCAGATCGAGCAGTACTTC

v_gene: TRBV6-2/TRBV6-3
d_gene: -
abundance: -
j_gene: TRBJ1-2
CDR3aa: CASSSVPRVNYGYTF
CDR3nt: TGTGCCAGCAGCTCCGTTCCCCGGGTTAACTATGGCTACACCTTC

v_gene: TRBV9
d_gene: -
abundance: -
j_gene: TRBJ1-4
CDR3aa: CASSRGVNEKLFF
CDR3nt: TGTGCCAGCAGCCGGGGAGTTAATGAAAAACTGTTTTTT

v_gene: TRBV9
d_gene: TRBD1
abundance: -
j_gene: TRBJ1-1
CDR3aa: CASSVGTGGTEAFF
CDR3nt: TGTGCCAGCAGCGTCGGGACAGGGGGGACTGAAGCTTTCTTT

v_gene: TRBV7-2
d_gene: TRBD2
abundance: -
j_gene: TRBJ2-3
CDR3aa: CASSPQSGERDTQYF
CDR3nt: TGTGCCAGCAGCCCTCAGAGCGGGGAACGAGATACGCAGTATTTT

v_gene: TRBV7-9
d_gene: -
abundance: -
j_gene: TRBJ1-1
CDR3aa: CASSLVLANTEAFF
CDR3nt: TGTGCCAGCAGCTTAGTTCTGGCGAACACTGAAGCTTTCTTT

v_gene: TRBV7-2
d_gene: -
abundance: -
j_gene: TRBJ1-5
CDR3aa: CASSLGFNQPQHF
CDR3nt: TGTGCCAGCAGCCTCGGGTTCAATCAGCCCCAGCATTTT

v_gene: TRBV4-2
d_gene: -
abundance: -
j_gene: TRBJ2-4
CDR3aa: CASSQEGLAKNIQYF
CDR3nt: TGTGCCAGCAGCCAAGAGGGACTAGCCAAAAACATTCAGTACTTC

v_gene: TRBV10-3
d_gene: TRBD2
abundance: -
j_gene: TRBJ2-7
CDR3aa: CAIGLAGHEQYF
CDR3nt: TGTGCCATAGGACTAGCGGGTCACGAGCAGTACTTC

v_gene: TRBV5-6
d_gene: TRBD1
abundance: -
j_gene: TRBJ2-3
CDR3aa: CASSLVGGQGPDTQYF
CDR3nt: TGTGCCAGCAGCTTGGTAGGTGGACAGGGGCCAGATACGCAGTATTTT

v_gene: TRBV29-1
d_gene: -
abundance: -
j_gene: TRBJ2-7
CDR3aa: CSVSRGQGGYEQYF
CDR3nt: TGCAGCGTTTCCCGGGGCCAGGGAGGCTACGAGCAGTACTTC

v_gene: TRBV2
d_gene: -
abundance: -
j_gene: TRBJ1-5
CDR3aa: CASRTGQNQPQHF
CDR3nt: TGTGCCAGCAGAACCGGACAGAATCAGCCCCAGCATTTT

v_gene: TRBV10-3
d_gene: -
abundance: -
j_gene: TRBJ2-7
CDR3aa: CAINAAGDRYEQYF
CDR3nt: TGTGCCATCAATGCGGCAGGGGATAGGTACGAGCAGTACTTC

v_gene: TRBV29-1
d_gene: TRBD1
abundance: -
j_gene: TRBJ1-5
CDR3aa: CSAQGGSNQPQHF
CDR3nt: TGCAGCGCACAGGGGGGAAGCAATCAGCCCCAGCATTTT

v_gene: TRBV19
d_gene: -
abundance: -
j_gene: TRBJ1-6
CDR3aa: CASSIGRPGSPLHF
CDR3nt: TGTGCCAGTAGTATAGGCCGGCCGGGTTCACCCCTCCACTTT

v_gene: TRBV6-2/TRBV6-3
d_gene: TRBD2
abundance: -
j_gene: TRBJ2-5
CDR3aa: CATRPGRSGGAGTQYF
CDR3nt: TGTGCCACCCGCCCGGGGAGGAGCGGGGGAGCTGGGACCCAGTACTTC

v_gene: TRBV6-2/TRBV6-3
d_gene: -
abundance: -
j_gene: TRBJ1-1
CDR3aa: CASSSTPPRAFF
CDR3nt: TGTGCCAGCAGTTCGACACCCCCGAGAGCTTTCTTT

v_gene: TRBV10-2
d_gene: -
abundance: -
j_gene: TRBJ2-6
CDR3aa: CASSVAGLGGANVLTF
CDR3nt: TGCGCCAGCAGTGTGGCAGGGTTGGGGGGGGCCAACGTCCTGACTTTC

v_gene: TRBV30
d_gene: TRBD2
abundance: -
j_gene: TRBJ2-3
CDR3aa: CAWSVGRGWYADTQYF
CDR3nt: TGTGCCTGGAGTGTTGGGAGGGGATGGTATGCAGATACGCAGTATTTT

v_gene: TRBV6-4
d_gene: TRBD2
abundance: -
j_gene: TRBJ2-1
CDR3aa: CASRRTSGGSNEQFF
CDR3nt: TGTGCCAGCCGCCGGACTAGCGGGGGGAGCAATGAGCAGTTCTTC

v_gene: TRBV6-5
d_gene: TRBD1
abundance: -
j_gene: TRBJ1-1
CDR3aa: CASSSGQGLNTEAFF
CDR3nt: TGTGCCAGCAGTTCCGGACAGGGGTTGAACACTGAAGCTTTCTTT

v_gene: TRBV2
d_gene: -
abundance: -
j_gene: TRBJ2-5
CDR3aa: CASSGTVIQETQYF
CDR3nt: TGTGCCAGCAGTGGGACAGTGATCCAAGAGACCCAGTACTTC

v_gene: TRBV14
d_gene: -
abundance: -
j_gene: TRBJ2-1
CDR3aa: CASSQTGNEQFF
CDR3nt: TGTGCCAGCAGCCAAACAGGAAATGAGCAGTTCTTC

v_gene: TRBV4-1
d_gene: -
abundance: -
j_gene: TRBJ1-5
CDR3aa: CASSQDRTARGTQHF
CDR3nt: TGCGCCAGCAGCCAAGATCGCACGGCCCGGGGAACCCAGCATTTT

v_gene: TRBV3-1/TRBV3-2
d_gene: -
abundance: -
j_gene: TRBJ2-5
CDR3aa: CASSQVEKGAQYF
CDR3nt: TGTGCCAGCAGCCAAGTTGAAAAGGGGGCCCAGTACTTC

v_gene: TRBV6-5
d_gene: -
abundance: -
j_gene: TRBJ2-7
CDR3aa: CATRRGGSYEQYF
CDR3nt: TGTGCCACCCGTAGAGGGGGCTCCTACGAGCAGTACTTC

v_gene: TRBV28
d_gene: TRBD2
abundance: once
j_gene: TRBJ2-2
CDR3aa: CASSSSELAGVNTGELFF
CDR3nt: TGTGCCAGCAGTTCCTCGGAACTAGCGGGGGTAAACACCGGGGAGCTGTTTTTT

v_gene: TRBV7-7
d_gene: -
abundance: -
j_gene: TRBJ2-2
CDR3aa: CASSPHTGELFF
CDR3nt: TGTGCCAGCAGCCCTCACACCGGGGAGCTGTTTTTT

v_gene: TRBV2
d_gene: TRBD2
abundance: -
j_gene: TRBJ2-1
CDR3aa: CASSTLAGSYNEQFF
CDR3nt: TGTGCCAGCAGTACACTAGCGGGCAGTTACAATGAGCAGTTCTTC

v_gene: TRBV6-2/TRBV6-3
d_gene: TRBD2
abundance: -
j_gene: TRBJ2-4
CDR3aa: CASSSRTSGGPNENIQYF
CDR3nt: TGTGCCAGCAGTTCAAGGACTAGCGGGGGGCCGAACGAAAACATTCAGTACTTC

v_gene: TRBV6-5
d_gene: -
abundance: -
j_gene: TRBJ2-7
CDR3aa: CASSYSAGQYEQYF
CDR3nt: TGTGCCAGCAGTTACAGTGCTGGACAGTACGAGCAGTACTTC

v_gene: TRBV5-4
d_gene: -
abundance: once
j_gene: TRBJ2-7
CDR3aa: CASSLDMGLVSYEQYF
CDR3nt: TGTGCCAGCAGCTTGGATATGGGGCTGGTCTCCTACGAGCAGTACTTC

v_gene: TRBV18
d_gene: -
abundance: -
j_gene: TRBJ1-2
CDR3aa: CASSAGATNYGYTF
CDR3nt: TGTGCCAGCTCAGCAGGGGCCACTAACTATGGCTACACCTTC

v_gene: TRBV4-1
d_gene: -
abundance: -
j_gene: TRBJ2-7
CDR3aa: CASSQDHLGGGGEQYF
CDR3nt: TGCGCCAGCAGCCAAGATCACCTGGGTGGAGGTGGCGAGCAGTACTTC

v_gene: TRBV7-3
d_gene: TRBD2
abundance: -
j_gene: TRBJ2-1
CDR3aa: CASSSSSGAYNEQFF
CDR3nt: TGTGCCAGCAGCTCTTCTAGCGGGGCTTACAATGAGCAGTTCTTC

v_gene: TRBV20-1
d_gene: TRBD1
abundance: once
j_gene: TRBJ1-5
CDR3aa: CSASGTGLSNQPQHF
CDR3nt: TGCAGTGCTAGTGGGACAGGACTTAGCAATCAGCCCCAGCATTTT

v_gene: TRBV2
d_gene: -
abundance: -
j_gene: TRBJ1-2
CDR3aa: CASSDPRGNYGYTF
CDR3nt: TGTGCCAGCAGTGACCCCCGGGGGAACTATGGCTACACCTTC

v_gene: TRBV18
d_gene: -
abundance: -
j_gene: TRBJ1-2
CDR3aa: CASSRGASGYGYTF
CDR3nt: TGTGCCAGCTCACGTGGGGCGTCCGGCTATGGCTACACCTTC

v_gene: TRBV9
d_gene: TRBD1
abundance: once
j_gene: TRBJ2-7
CDR3aa: CASSEGDRETAGMKSEQYF
CDR3nt: TGTGCCAGCAGCGAGGGGGACAGGGAAACGGCGGGAATGAAATCCGAGCAGTACTTC

v_gene: TRBV18
d_gene: -
abundance: -
j_gene: TRBJ1-1
CDR3aa: CASSLGGGTSTEAFF
CDR3nt: TGTGCCAGCTCCCTCGGGGGGGGCACTAGCACTGAAGCTTTCTTT

v_gene: TRBV2
d_gene: -
abundance: few
j_gene: TRBJ1-1
CDR3aa: CASLAGLNTEAFF
CDR3nt: TGTGCCAGCTTGGCGGGTCTTAACACTGAAGCTTTCTTT

v_gene: TRBV5-6
d_gene: TRBD1
abundance: -
j_gene: TRBJ1-6
CDR3aa: CASSLFFLTGPYSPLHF
CDR3nt: TGTGCCAGCAGCTTGTTCTTCCTGACAGGGCCCTATTCACCCCTCCACTTT

v_gene: TRBV9
d_gene: TRBD1
abundance: -
j_gene: TRBJ2-7
CDR3aa: CASSAGQAHSYEQYF
CDR3nt: TGTGCCAGCAGTGCGGGACAGGCCCACTCCTACGAGCAGTACTTC

v_gene: TRBV5-6
d_gene: TRBD1
abundance: -
j_gene: TRBJ1-6
CDR3aa: CASSGRTGNNSPLHF
CDR3nt: TGTGCCAGCAGCGGTAGGACAGGGAATAATTCACCCCTCCACTTT

v_gene: TRBV6-5
d_gene: TRBD1
abundance: -
j_gene: TRBJ1-1
CDR3aa: CASSRASRGPTEAFF
CDR3nt: TGTGCCAGCAGCCGAGCCTCCAGGGGGCCGACTGAAGCTTTCTTT

v_gene: TRBV6-5
d_gene: -
abundance: -
j_gene: TRBJ2-3
CDR3aa: CASRAKITDTQYF
CDR3nt: TGTGCCAGCAGAGCAAAAATTACAGATACGCAGTATTTT

v_gene: TRBV7-9
d_gene: -
abundance: -
j_gene: TRBJ2-2
CDR3aa: CASSFSSGGPGELFF
CDR3nt: TGTGCCAGCAGCTTTAGCTCCGGGGGACCCGGGGAGCTGTTTTTT

v_gene: TRBV30
d_gene: TRBD1
abundance: -
j_gene: TRBJ2-5
CDR3aa: CAWRQGGKQQETQYF
CDR3nt: TGTGCCTGGAGACAGGGGGGCAAACAGCAAGAGACCCAGTACTTC

v_gene: TRBV19
d_gene: -
abundance: once
j_gene: TRBJ2-2
CDR3aa: CASSIGDGISYGELFF
CDR3nt: TGTGCCAGTAGTATTGGAGACGGGATTTCATATGGGGAGCTGTTTTTT

v_gene: TRBV7-6
d_gene: TRBD1
abundance: -
j_gene: TRBJ1-3
CDR3aa: CASSARDSPNLGHSGNTIYF
CDR3nt: TGTGCCAGCAGCGCTAGGGACAGCCCCAACCTTGGGCACTCTGGAAACACCATATATTTT

v_gene: TRBV19
d_gene: -
abundance: -
j_gene: TRBJ2-7
CDR3aa: CASSPAGDAEQYF
CDR3nt: TGTGCCAGTAGTCCTGCAGGGGATGCCGAGCAGTACTTC

v_gene: TRBV18
d_gene: TRBD1
abundance: -
j_gene: TRBJ1-6
CDR3aa: CASSPRTGVNSPLHF
CDR3nt: TGTGCCAGCTCACCCCGGACAGGGGTTAATTCACCCCTCCACTTT

v_gene: TRBV7-2
d_gene: -
abundance: few
j_gene: TRBJ1-5
CDR3aa: CASSLAPGGGNQPQHF
CDR3nt: TGTGCCAGCAGCTTAGCGCCGGGGGGGGGCAATCAGCCCCAGCATTTT

v_gene: TRBV6-5
d_gene: -
abundance: once
j_gene: TRBJ1-1
CDR3aa: CASRGRGDTEAFF
CDR3nt: TGTGCCAGCAGGGGCAGGGGAGACACTGAAGCTTTCTTT

v_gene: TRBV7-9
d_gene: -
abundance: -
j_gene: TRBJ2-7
CDR3aa: CASSRDTEQYF
CDR3nt: TGTGCCAGCAGCCGGGACACCGAGCAGTACTTC